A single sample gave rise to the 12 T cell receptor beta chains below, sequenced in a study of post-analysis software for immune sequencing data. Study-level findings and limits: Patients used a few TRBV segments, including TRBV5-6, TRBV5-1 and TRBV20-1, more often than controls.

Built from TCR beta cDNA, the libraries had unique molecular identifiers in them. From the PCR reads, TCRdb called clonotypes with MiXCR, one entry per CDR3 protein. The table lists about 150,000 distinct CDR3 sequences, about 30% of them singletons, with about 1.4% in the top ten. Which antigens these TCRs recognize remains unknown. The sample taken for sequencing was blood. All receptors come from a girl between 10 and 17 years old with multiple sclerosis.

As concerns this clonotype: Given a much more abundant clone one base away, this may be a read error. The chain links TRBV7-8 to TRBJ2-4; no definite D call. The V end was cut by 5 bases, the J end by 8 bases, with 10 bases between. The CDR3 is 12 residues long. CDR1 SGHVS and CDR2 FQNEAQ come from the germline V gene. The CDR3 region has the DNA TGTGCCAGCAGCACAAGCAGCGACATTCAGTACTTC. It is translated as CASSTSSDIQYF.

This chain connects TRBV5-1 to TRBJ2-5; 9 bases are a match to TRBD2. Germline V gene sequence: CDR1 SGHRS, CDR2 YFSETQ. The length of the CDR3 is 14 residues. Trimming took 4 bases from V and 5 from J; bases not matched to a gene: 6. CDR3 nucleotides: TGCGCCAGCAGCACTAGCGGGCGAGGGGAGACCCAGTACTTC. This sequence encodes CASSTSGRGETQYF.

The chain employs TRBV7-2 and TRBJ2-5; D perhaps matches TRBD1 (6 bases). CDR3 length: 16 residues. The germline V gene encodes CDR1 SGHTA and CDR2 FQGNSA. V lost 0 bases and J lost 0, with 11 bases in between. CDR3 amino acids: CASSLASGANQETQYF. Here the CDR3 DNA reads TGTGCCAGCAGCTTAGCTTCAGGGGCTAACCAAGAGACCCAGTACTTC.

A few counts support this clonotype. Here the CDR3 reads CASSLTRQETQYF. The CDR3, as DNA: TGCGCCAGCAGCTTGACTCGGCAAGAGACCCAGTACTTC. The chain joins TRBV5-1 to TRBJ2-5; D is ambiguous. Trimming stripped 1 base from V and 2 bases from J, with 6 bases between. Germline values: CDR1 SGHRS, CDR2 YFSETQ. The CDR3 loop spans 13 amino acids.

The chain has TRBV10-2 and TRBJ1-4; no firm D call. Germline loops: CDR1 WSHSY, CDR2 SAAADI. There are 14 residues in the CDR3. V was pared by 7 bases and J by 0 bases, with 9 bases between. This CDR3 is CASKFETTNEKLFF. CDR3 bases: TGCGCCAGCAAGTTTGAAACAACTAATGAAAAACTGTTTTTT.

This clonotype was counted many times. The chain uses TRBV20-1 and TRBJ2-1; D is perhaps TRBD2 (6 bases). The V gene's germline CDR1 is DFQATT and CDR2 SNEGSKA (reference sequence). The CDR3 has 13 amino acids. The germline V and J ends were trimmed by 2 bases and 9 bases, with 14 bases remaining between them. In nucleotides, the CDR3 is TGCAGTGCTAGACCGATGAAAGCGGGTGAGCAGTTCTTC. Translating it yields CSARPMKAGEQFF.

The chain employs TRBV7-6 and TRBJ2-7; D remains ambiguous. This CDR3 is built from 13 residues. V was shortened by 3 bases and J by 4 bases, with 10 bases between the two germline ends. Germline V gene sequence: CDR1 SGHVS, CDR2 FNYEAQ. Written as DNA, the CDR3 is TGTGCCAGCAGCTTCGCGGAGCTTTACGAGCAGTACTTC. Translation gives CASSFAELYEQYF. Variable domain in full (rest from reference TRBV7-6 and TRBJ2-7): GAGVSQSPRYKVTKRGQDVALRCDPISGHVSLYWYRQALGQGPEFLTYFNYEAQQDKSGLPNDRFSAERPEGSISTLTIQRTEQRDSAMYRCASSFAELYEQYFGPGTRLTVT.

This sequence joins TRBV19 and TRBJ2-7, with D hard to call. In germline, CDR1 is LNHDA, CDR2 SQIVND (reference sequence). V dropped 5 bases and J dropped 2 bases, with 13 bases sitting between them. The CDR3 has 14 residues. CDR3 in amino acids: CASSPVGSAYEQYF. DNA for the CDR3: TGTGCCAGTAGTCCCGTCGGCTCGGCCTACGAGCAGTACTTC.

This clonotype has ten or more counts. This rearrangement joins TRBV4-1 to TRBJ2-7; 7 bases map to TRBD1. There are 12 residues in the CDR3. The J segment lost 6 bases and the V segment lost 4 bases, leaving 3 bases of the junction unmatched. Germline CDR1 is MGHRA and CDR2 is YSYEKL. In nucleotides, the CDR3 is TGCGCCAGCAGCCCGACAGGGACCGAGCAGTACTTC. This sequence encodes CASSPTGTEQYF.

The CDR3 sequence: CASHTGATYEQYF. DNA of the CDR3: TGTGCCAGCCACACCGGGGCAACCTACGAGCAGTATTTT. J is TRBJ2-3 and V is TRBV2; D assignment may be TRBD1 or TRBD2 (5 bases each). In germline, CDR1 is SNHLY, CDR2 FYNNEI. The CDR3 is 13 amino acids. V lost 8 bases and J 11 bases, leaving 20 bases between the germline ends.

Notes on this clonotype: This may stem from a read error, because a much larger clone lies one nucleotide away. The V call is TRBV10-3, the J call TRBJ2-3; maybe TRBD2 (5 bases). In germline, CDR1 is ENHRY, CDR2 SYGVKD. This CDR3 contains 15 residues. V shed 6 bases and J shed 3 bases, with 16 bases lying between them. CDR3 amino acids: CAIRGLAKGTDTQYF. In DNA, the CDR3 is TGTGCCATCAGGGGATTAGCGAAAGGGACAGATACGCAGTATTTT.

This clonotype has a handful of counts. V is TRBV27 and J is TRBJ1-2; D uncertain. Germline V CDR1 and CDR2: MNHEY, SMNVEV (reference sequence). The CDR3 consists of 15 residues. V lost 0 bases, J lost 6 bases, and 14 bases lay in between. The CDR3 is CASSLSRWELNGYTF. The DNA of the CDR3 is TGTGCCAGCAGTTTATCGAGGTGGGAATTGAATGGCTACACCTTC.